This TCR beta chain stems from a study of long-term antiretroviral therapy in people with HIV. Study-wide results and limits: Within the repertoire, clones expanded before ART were dominant at all time points. Neither ART adherence, viral resistance nor therapy changes were documented.

Version v3.0 of the immunoSEQ assay was performed at survey level. Each sample aimed for about 35,000-50,000 sequenced T-cell genomes. Sequencing used immunoSEQ multiplex PCR; TCRdb keeps in-frame clones, though not all of them. The table includes approximately 29,000 clones, around 89% detected once. About this clone itself: As yet, its antigen is unknown.

Each HIV participant was treated in the United States. The J segment lost 4 bases and the V segment lost 0 bases, leaving 14 bases of the junction unmatched. The germline V gene encodes CDR1 SEHNR and CDR2 FQNEAQ (reference sequence). The CDR3 extends over 19 amino acids. This TCR came from a woman younger than 30 with HIV. The sample here was unsorted PBMCs, taken 0.5 years after starting antiretroviral therapy. This rearrangement joins TRBV7-9 to TRBJ2-3; 9 positions agree with TRBD1. As DNA, the CDR3 is TGTGCCAGCAGCTTAGCGCGGTCGACCGGGACAGGGAAGCCAGATACGCAGTATTTT. This translates into CASSLARSTGTGKPDTQYF.